Listed here are 15 T cell receptor beta chains from one sample, sequenced in a study of Graves' ophthalmopathy and Graves' hyperthyroidism. Amplifying from RNA transcripts, the study obtained TCR beta CDR3 regions. A first-round RT-PCR used HTBI primers, followed by a second-round multiplex PCR. TCRdb independently ran MiXCR on the multiplex PCR reads; one entry per CDR3 protein. In the table there are hundreds of thousands of distinct CDR3 sequences, around 21% of which are singletons. Input material: peripheral blood. The receptors were gathered from a woman aged 18-29 years with stable Graves' hyperthyroidism.

This clonotype was counted at least ten times. The CDR3 protein is CSVGSVLRETQYF. The CDR3 nucleotides are TGCAGCGTCGGCTCTGTGTTACGAGAGACCCAGTACTTC. The V call is TRBV29-1, the J call TRBJ2-5; unclear D gene. The CDR3 length is 13 residues. Germline V gives CDR1 SQVTM, CDR2 ANQGSEA. Trimming removed 6 bases from V and 4 bases from J, with 15 bases in between.

This clonotype was recorded a few times. The genes are TRBV7-2 and TRBJ2-3; TRBD2 matches at 8 bases. Germline-derived CDR1 and CDR2 are SGHTA and FQGNSA. The CDR3 is 16 amino acids. With 5 bases clipped from V and 5 bases from J, the junction kept 12 bases outside the gene matches. The CDR3 DNA reads as TGTGCCAGCAGCCTAGGAATGGGACTAGATTTAGATACGCAGTATTTT. Its protein is CASSLGMGLDLDTQYF.

This clonotype was counted at least ten times. This chain uses TRBV12-3 or TRBV12-4 with TRBJ1-1, with 8 bases fitting TRBD1. The CDR3 runs 12 residues. The ends lost 3 bases at V and 10 bases at J; junction bases unmatched: 4. The CDR3 sequence is CASSFGDRRAFF. CDR3 DNA: TGTGCCAGCAGTTTTGGGGACAGGAGAGCTTTCTTT.

This clonotype has ten or more counts. The chain is built from TRBV7-8 and TRBJ2-6; possibly TRBD2 for D (6 bases). Germline loops: CDR1 SGHVS, CDR2 FQNEAQ. This CDR3 comprises 17 residues. Between the trimmed V and J ends, which lost 2 bases and 1 base, there was a span of 12 bases. CDR3 residues: CASSLRQGLSGANVLTF. The CDR3 region has the DNA TGTGCCAGCAGCTTACGGCAGGGACTTTCTGGGGCCAACGTCCTGACTTTC.

In the case of this clonotype: Since no conserved phenylalanine or tryptophan closes the CDR3, a read error is the likely cause. This chain connects TRBV29-1 to TRBJ1-2; D call uncertain. V lost 3 bases and J 4 bases, leaving 9 bases between the germline ends. The CDR3 length is 12 residues. CDR1 is SQVTM, CDR2 ANQGSEA, per germline. The CDR3 reads CSVELEFYGYTV. Written as DNA, the CDR3 is TGCAGCGTTGAGTTGGAATTCTATGGCTACACCGTC.

The chain links TRBV12-3 or TRBV12-4 to TRBJ1-5; D remains unclear. This CDR3 is built from 15 residues. V was trimmed by 3 bases and J by 4 bases, leaving 13 bases between them. The CDR3 loop reads CASSFSAGPNQPQHF. The DNA of the CDR3 is TGTGCCAGCAGTTTCTCGGCCGGACCAAATCAGCCCCAGCATTTT.

This clonotype has more than one count but fewer than ten. As the CDR3 is not closed by the conserved phenylalanine or tryptophan, this likely results from a read error. V and J are TRBV20-1 and TRBJ1-2; D gene unclear. The CDR3 contains 15 residues. Germline lookup yields CDR1 DFQATT and CDR2 SNEGSKA (reference sequence). Trimming shortened V by 4 bases and J by 8 bases, and 23 bases separated the two germline ends. The DNA of the CDR3 is TGCAGTGCTAAGGTCTCTGGACGGGAGCGGGAAGGCTACACCTAC. Translation: CSAKVSGREREGYTY.

This rearrangement joins TRBV7-9 to TRBJ2-7, with D hard to call. Trimming took off 2 bases at V and 3 bases at J, with 8 bases between the two ends. CDR3 length: 13 residues. The germline CDR1 and CDR2 sequences are SEHNR and FQNEAQ (reference sequence). CDR3 in DNA: TGTGCCAGCAGCTTAAATTTTGGCTACGAGCAGTACTTC. Protein: CASSLNFGYEQYF.

Many counts were recorded for this clonotype. V is TRBV7-2 and J is TRBJ1-5, with D perhaps matching TRBD1 (6 bases). The V gene's germline CDR1 is SGHTA and CDR2 FQGNSA. The germline V and J ends were trimmed by 6 bases and 2 bases, with 14 bases remaining between them. This CDR3 comprises 15 residues. Written as DNA, the CDR3 is TGTGCCAGCAGTACAACAGGGCTAGGCAATCAGCCCCAGCATTTT. Translating it yields CASSTTGLGNQPQHF. Complete variable domain (other parts from reference TRBV7-2 and TRBJ1-5): GAGVSQSPSNKVTEKGKDVELRCDPISGHTALYWYRQSLGQGLEFLIYFQGNSAPDKSGLPSDRFSAERTGGSVSTLTIQRTQQEDSAVYLCASSTTGLGNQPQHFGDGTRLSIL.

J is TRBJ1-1 and V is TRBV6-1; D not certain. The ends were cut back, 6 bases at V and 11 bases at J, with 22 bases in the middle. From germline, CDR1 is MNHNS and CDR2 SASEGT. The CDR3 contains 14 residues. The CDR3 is CASRLPRAPMTAFF. CDR3 bases: TGTGCCAGCAGGCTACCCCGGGCCCCTATGACGGCTTTCTTT.

The chain carries TRBV6-1 and TRBJ1-1; D gene unclear. The V and J ends lost 7 bases and 3 bases respectively, with 15 bases between them. The germline CDR1 and CDR2 sequences are MNHNS and SASEGT. This CDR3 is 14 amino acids long. DNA for the CDR3: TGTGCCAGCACTCCAGGCCGCCCGGACACTGAAGCTTTCTTT. It yields the protein CASTPGRPDTEAFF.

In this sample, this clonotype turned up many times. The J gene is TRBJ2-2, the V gene TRBV30, with TRBD2 identical over 7 bases. The CDR3 has 15 residues. V lost 3 bases and J lost 6; bases outside the gene matches: 10. Germline loops: CDR1 GTSNPN, CDR2 SVGIG (reference sequence). The CDR3 DNA follows: TGTGCCTGGAGAAATTGGCGACTAGCATCCGGGGAGCTGTTTTTT. Amino acid sequence: CAWRNWRLASGELFF. The full variable domain, with the rest looked up from reference TRBV30 and TRBJ2-2, is SQTIHQWPATLVQPVGSPLSLECTVEGTSNPNLYWYRQAAGRGLQLLFYSVGIGQISSEVPQNLSASRPQDRQFILSSKKLLLSDSGFYLCAWRNWRLASGELFFGEGSRLTVL.

Many counts were recorded for this clonotype. The chain has TRBV5-4 and TRBJ2-5; D tentatively fits TRBD1 or TRBD2 (5 bases each). The V gene's germline CDR1 is SGHNT and CDR2 YYREEE (reference sequence). V was pared by 0 bases and J by 3 bases, with 12 bases between. This CDR3 region has 15 residues. The CDR3: CASSLAGPRKETQYF. CDR3 nucleotides: TGTGCCAGCAGCTTGGCGGGACCTCGGAAAGAGACCCAGTACTTC.

This clonotype was observed many times. The V gene is TRBV29-1, the J gene TRBJ1-5, with D perhaps TRBD1 (5 bases). Germline CDR1 and CDR2: SQVTM and ANQGSEA. V gave up 4 bases and J gave up 4 bases, with 14 bases separating them. This CDR3 has 14 residues. DNA for the CDR3: TGCAGCGTTGGGACCGGGACGGGAAATCAGCCCCAGCATTTT. Translated, it gives CSVGTGTGNQPQHF.

This clonotype was recorded at least ten times. The chain is built from TRBV7-8 and TRBJ1-5; D uncertain. The CDR3 is 14 amino acids. The V end was cut by 6 bases, the J end by 8 bases, with 17 bases between. Looked up from germline, CDR1 is SGHVS and CDR2 is FQNEAQ. CDR3 sequence: CASRSDRGLEPQHF. The CDR3 DNA reads TGTGCCAGCAGAAGTGATCGGGGATTGGAGCCCCAGCATTTT. The complete variable domain, with remaining parts taken from reference TRBV7-8 and TRBJ1-5, reads GAGVSQSPRYKVAKRGQDVALRCDPISGHVSLFWYQQALGQGPEFLTYFQNEAQLDKSGLPSDRFFAERPEGSVSTLKIQRTQQEDSAVYLCASRSDRGLEPQHFGDGTRLSIL.